The 29 T cell receptor beta chains given below trace back to one sample, sequenced in a study of shared clonotypes between healthy human individuals. CD45RO-negative cells were positively selected for CCR7, leaving out terminally differentiated effector memory CD45RA+ cells. Sequencing was performed with immunoSEQ multiplex PCR; in TCRdb, only in-frame clones are kept and a portion is missing. This sample has around 600,000 clones; about 95% occur once, and the top ten carry approximately 0.11%. What was sequenced was naive CD8+ T cells sorted from blood. These receptors came from a woman in her twenties or thirties in good health.

The genes are TRBV5-1 and TRBJ2-5; TRBD2 agrees at 12 bases. V dropped 4 bases and J dropped 2; count of bases not matched to a gene: 6. Germline assignment: CDR1 SGHRS and CDR2 YFSETQ. This CDR3 contains 16 residues. The CDR3 DNA reads as TGCGCCAGCAGCCCTTGGACTAGCGGGATACAAGAGACCCAGTACTTC. It is translated as CASSPWTSGIQETQYF.

In this sample, this clone turned up once. The chain has TRBV9 and TRBJ2-7; possible D gene TRBD2, 5 bases. The CDR3 extends over 12 amino acids. The V gene's germline CDR1 is SGDLS and CDR2 YYNGEE. Trimming removed 4 bases at V and 7 bases at J, with 12 bases between. The CDR3 loop is CASSPSGIEQYF. CDR3 nucleotides: TGTGCCAGCAGCCCTTCCGGGATAGAGCAGTACTTC.

This chain joins TRBV7-9 and TRBJ2-7; D might be TRBD1 (9 bases). Deletions cut 3 bases from V and 4 bases from J, with 28 bases between. This CDR3 has 19 amino acids. CDR1 is SEHNR, CDR2 FQNEAQ, per germline (reference sequence). Here the CDR3 reads CASSFAVADRGGGRYEQYF. The CDR3 coding sequence is TGTGCCAGCAGCTTTGCCGTCGCGGACAGGGGCGGGGGGAGGTACGAGCAGTACTTC.

The chain is built from TRBV4-2 and TRBJ2-7; a weak D match, TRBD2 (5 bases). V lost 0 bases to trimming and J lost 6 bases, with 6 bases between them. The CDR3 is 12 residues long. CDR1 is LGHNA, CDR2 YNFKEQ, per germline. CDR3 nucleotide sequence: TGTGCCAGCAGCCAAGACGCGGGCGAGCAGTACTTC. As protein: CASSQDAGEQYF.

The chain combines TRBV2 with TRBJ2-7; D is ambiguous. The CDR3 sequence is 13 residues long. Germline V gene sequence: CDR1 SNHLY, CDR2 FYNNEI. The germline V and J ends were trimmed by 1 base and 0 bases, with 4 bases remaining between them. This chain's CDR3 is CASSEVNSYEQYF. The CDR3 region has the DNA TGTGCCAGCAGTGAAGTTAACTCCTACGAGCAGTACTTC.

This clone has only a few counts. V gene TRBV5-6 combines with J gene TRBJ1-1; D remains unclear. CDR1 is SGHDT and CDR2 is YYEEEE in the germline V gene. The CDR3 is 14 residues long. With 2 bases removed from V and 3 bases from J, the gap between germline ends came to 11 bases. CDR3 nucleotide sequence: TGTGCCAGCAGCTTTGGGAATAGGGACACTGAAGCTTTCTTT. Amino acids: CASSFGNRDTEAFF.

As concerns this clone: This sample also contains other DNA sequences that code for the same CDR3. The CDR3 DNA reads as TGTGCCAGCAGCTTAGGCTCAGCCGAGCAGTACTTC. Translated, it gives CASSLGSAEQYF. The chain has TRBV5-4 and TRBJ2-7; D gene unclear. CDR3 length: 12 amino acids. Trimming shortened V by 2 bases and J by 6 bases, and 9 bases separated the two germline ends. The germline V gene has CDR1 SGHNT and CDR2 YYREEE (reference sequence).

The rearrangement links TRBV7-9 to TRBJ1-2, with D hard to call. The CDR3 extends over 11 amino acids. Germline CDR1 SEHNR, CDR2 FQNEAQ (reference sequence). Trimming shortened V by 3 bases and J by 4 bases, and 3 bases separated the two germline ends. The CDR3 nucleotides are TGTGCCAGCAGCTTGAGCTATGGCTACACCTTC. It specifies CASSLSYGYTF.

Worth noting for this clone: Other DNA variants within this sample encode the same CDR3. The gene calls are TRBV2 and TRBJ2-7, with D hard to call. V shed 4 bases and J shed 0 bases, with 7 bases lying between them. Germline loops: CDR1 SNHLY, CDR2 FYNNEI. The CDR3 length is 13 residues. The CDR3 spells CASSGIDSYEQYF. As DNA, the CDR3 is TGTGCCAGCAGTGGGATTGACTCCTACGAGCAGTACTTC.

The rearrangement links TRBV6-6 to TRBJ2-7; D is undetermined. Germline loops: CDR1 MNHNY, CDR2 SVGAGI (reference sequence). The CDR3 covers 13 residues. V was clipped by 6 bases and J by 1 base, with 10 bases between them. CDR3 loop: CASSWTESYEQYF. The CDR3 coding sequence is TGTGCCAGCAGCTGGACGGAATCCTACGAGCAGTACTTC.

The chain links TRBV28 to TRBJ2-2; D unclear. Germline CDR1 reads MDHEN; CDR2 reads SYDVKM. V was cut by 3 bases and J by 3 bases, with 11 bases left in between. The CDR3 is made up of 15 amino acids. The CDR3 DNA follows: TGTGCCAGCAGTTTCACAGACCAATACACCGGGGAGCTGTTTTTT. Translating gives CASSFTDQYTGELFF.

The chain uses TRBV2 and TRBJ2-7; 8 bases fit TRBD1. Germline CDR1 SNHLY, CDR2 FYNNEI. This CDR3 has 17 amino acids. The ends lost 2 bases at V and 0 bases at J; junction bases unmatched: 9. The chain's CDR3 is CASSETAGGQPSYEQYF. CDR3 DNA: TGTGCCAGCAGTGAAACGGCAGGGGGCCAACCCTCCTACGAGCAGTACTTC.

The chain links TRBV10-2 to TRBJ2-3, with D unresolved. Germline CDR1 is WSHSY and CDR2 is SAAADI. The CDR3 runs to 12 residues. V was clipped by 0 bases and J by 4 bases, with 2 bases between them. The CDR3 reads CASSESSDTQYF. In nucleotides, the CDR3 is TGCGCCAGCAGTGAGTCTTCAGATACGCAGTATTTT.

This clone was observed a single time. The chain combines TRBV6-6 with TRBJ2-3, with D tentatively TRBD1 (5 bases). CDR1 and CDR2 from the germline V gene are MNHNY and SVGAGI (reference sequence). This CDR3 is built from 16 residues. V was pared by 2 bases and J by 0 bases, with 12 bases between. CDR3 loop: CASSYGAGRSTDTQYF. CDR3 bases: TGTGCCAGCAGTTACGGGGCAGGGCGGAGCACAGATACGCAGTATTTT.

V and J are TRBV6-1 and TRBJ1-2, with D tentatively TRBD1 (6 bases). The CDR3 is 15 residues long. CDR1 is MNHNS, CDR2 SASEGT, per germline. The V and J ends lost 2 bases and 4 bases respectively, with 14 bases between them. CDR3 region: CASSETIGGGYGYTF. CDR3 bases: TGTGCCAGCAGTGAAACTATTGGGGGCGGCTATGGCTACACCTTC.

This clone appeared a single time. The chain is built from TRBV7-9 and TRBJ1-2; 7 bases match TRBD1. Germline V gene sequence: CDR1 SEHNR, CDR2 FQNEAQ (reference sequence). This CDR3 spans 14 amino acids. Trimming took 6 bases from V and 10 from J; bases not matched to a gene: 14. The CDR3 DNA is TGTGCCAGCAGATCGGTACAGGGGAGGGGGGTCTACACCTTC. It yields the protein CASRSVQGRGVYTF.

The chain links TRBV7-9 to TRBJ2-7; D ambiguous. The germline gives CDR1 SEHNR, CDR2 FQNEAQ (reference sequence). The CDR3 runs 14 residues. V lost 4 bases and J 3 bases, leaving 13 bases between the germline ends. The CDR3 is CASSSDSRVYEQYF. CDR3 sequence (DNA): TGTGCCAGCAGCTCAGATAGTAGGGTCTACGAGCAGTACTTC.

The chain uses TRBV5-6 and TRBJ2-7, with D unresolved. The CDR3 sequence is 13 residues long. The ends were cut back, 2 bases at V and 5 bases at J, with 11 bases in the middle. Germline CDR1 is SGHDT and CDR2 is YYEEEE. The chain's CDR3 is CASSFVGSHEQYF. CDR3 bases: TGTGCCAGCAGCTTCGTAGGTAGTCACGAGCAGTACTTC.

V and J are TRBV28 and TRBJ2-7, with D possibly being TRBD1 or TRBD2 (5 bases each). Germline V gene lookup returns CDR1 MDHEN and CDR2 SYDVKM. This CDR3 has 15 residues. Trimming took 5 bases from V and 5 from J, leaving 19 bases between them. CDR3 DNA: TGTGCCAGCAGTCCCGAGGCCTGGGGGTCTGACGAGCAGTACTTC. Its protein is CASSPEAWGSDEQYF. The full variable domain, its missing parts supplied by reference TRBV28 and TRBJ2-7, is DVKVTQSSRYLVKRTGEKVFLECVQDMDHENMFWYRQDPGLGLRLIYFSYDVKMKEKGDIPEGYSVSREKKERFSLILESASTNQTSMYLCASSPEAWGSDEQYFGPGTRLTVT.

The chain links TRBV13 to TRBJ2-1; 14 bases are shared with TRBD2. Germline V gene sequence: CDR1 PRHDT, CDR2 FYEKMQ (reference sequence). The CDR3 covers 17 residues. After removal of 5 bases from V and 4 bases from J, the junction contained 7 bases not matched to a gene. The CDR3 DNA follows: TGTGCCAGCAGCGACCGGGGGACTAGCGGGAGATACAATGAGCAGTTCTTC. This encodes CASSDRGTSGRYNEQFF.

The J gene is TRBJ1-5, the V gene TRBV28; D gene ambiguous. V lost 6 bases and J 9 bases, leaving 12 bases between the germline ends. The germline gives CDR1 MDHEN, CDR2 SYDVKM. The CDR3 extends over 12 amino acids. CDR3 sequence: CASSNKASPQHF. The DNA for the CDR3 is TGTGCCAGCAGCAACAAGGCTTCGCCCCAGCATTTT.

V gene TRBV30 combines with J gene TRBJ2-7, with 13 bases matching TRBD2. Germline values: CDR1 GTSNPN, CDR2 SVGIG (reference sequence). The CDR3 extends over 16 amino acids. Losses at the gene ends were 3 bases for V and 2 bases for J; bases not matched to a gene: 7. The CDR3 coding sequence is TGTGCCTGGAGCCTGGGACTAGCGGGGTATGCCTACGAGCAGTACTTC. Amino acids: CAWSLGLAGYAYEQYF.

This chain connects TRBV5-1 to TRBJ2-5; no reliable D call. Per germline, CDR1 SGHRS and CDR2 YFSETQ. This CDR3 has 13 residues. Trimming shortened V by 0 bases and J by 3 bases, and 6 bases separated the two germline ends. CDR3 nucleotides: TGCGCCAGCAGCTTGGGGAACAAAGAGACCCAGTACTTC. It codes for CASSLGNKETQYF.

The chain has TRBV28 and TRBJ2-7; 7 bases match TRBD2. The CDR3 has 17 amino acids. With V trimmed by 5 bases and J by 0 bases, 13 bases remained unmatched. The germline V gene encodes CDR1 MDHEN and CDR2 SYDVKM. CDR3: CASSPRGEGLPSYEQYF. The CDR3 nucleotides are TGTGCCAGCAGTCCTCGGGGGGAGGGACTACCCTCCTACGAGCAGTACTTC.

This chain connects TRBV27 to TRBJ1-2; D uncertain. Germline V lookup: CDR1 MNHEY, CDR2 SMNVEV (reference sequence). CDR3 length: 12 amino acids. Trimming took 5 bases from V and 5 from J, leaving 9 bases between them. The CDR3 protein is CASSPTPYGYTF. The CDR3 DNA reads TGTGCCAGCAGTCCAACCCCGTATGGCTACACCTTC.

The chain has TRBV5-6 and TRBJ2-1; no firm D call. The CDR3 totals 12 residues. Germline values: CDR1 SGHDT, CDR2 YYEEEE. The V gene lost 2 bases and the J gene lost 7 bases, with 7 bases spanning the gap. This CDR3 reads CASSLASNEQFF. The CDR3 bases are TGTGCCAGCAGCTTAGCGTCTAATGAGCAGTTCTTC.

The chain employs TRBV7-9 and TRBJ2-7; D may be TRBD1 or TRBD2 (5 bases each). The CDR3 covers 12 residues. The germline V gene has CDR1 SEHNR and CDR2 FQNEAQ (reference sequence). Trimming shortened V by 11 bases and J by 1 base, and 12 bases separated the two germline ends. The CDR3 reads CASRDGSYEQYF. CDR3 DNA sequence: TGTGCCTCACGGGACGGTTCCTACGAGCAGTACTTC.

About this clone: Other DNA sequences from this sample encode an identical CDR3 as well. The CDR3 DNA is TGCGCCAGCAGCCAAAGAGGGGGTTTGAACACTGAAGCTTTCTTT. This codes for CASSQRGGLNTEAFF. This chain uses TRBV4-1 with TRBJ1-1; tentative D call: TRBD1 (6 bases). The germline V gene encodes CDR1 MGHRA and CDR2 YSYEKL. The V end was cut by 2 bases, the J end by 0 bases, with 10 bases between. The CDR3 sequence is 15 residues long.

The CDR3 protein is CASSGTVTYEQYF. DNA of the CDR3: TGTGCCAGCAGCGGCACGGTAACCTACGAGCAGTACTTC. The V call is TRBV27, the J call TRBJ2-7, with D unclear. The CDR3 sequence is 13 residues long. V was shortened by 6 bases and J by 2 bases, with 11 bases between the two germline ends. Germline CDR1 is MNHEY and CDR2 is SMNVEV (reference sequence).